The entry below gives a single T cell receptor beta chain sequence along with its context. The time point was: week 3, after first cycle of checkpoint inhibitor. The V end was cut by 0 bases, the J end by 5 bases, with 4 bases between. The germline V gene has CDR1 LNHNV and CDR2 YYDKDF (reference sequence). The CDR3 length is 12 residues. The method was immunoSEQ multiplex PCR; TCRdb's version includes in-frame clones alone and lacks a portion of them. The table has approximately 15,000 clones, 86% seen once. The sample originates from a study of blood T cell dynamics during melanoma immunotherapy. The chain employs TRBV15 and TRBJ2-5; D is uncertain. This sample comprised blood, obtained from a patient treated with checkpoint blockade. This clonotype was sampled from a human donor with melanoma. CDR3 DNA: TGTGCCACCAGCAGAGATTGGGAGACCCAGTACTTC. Its protein is CATSRDWETQYF.